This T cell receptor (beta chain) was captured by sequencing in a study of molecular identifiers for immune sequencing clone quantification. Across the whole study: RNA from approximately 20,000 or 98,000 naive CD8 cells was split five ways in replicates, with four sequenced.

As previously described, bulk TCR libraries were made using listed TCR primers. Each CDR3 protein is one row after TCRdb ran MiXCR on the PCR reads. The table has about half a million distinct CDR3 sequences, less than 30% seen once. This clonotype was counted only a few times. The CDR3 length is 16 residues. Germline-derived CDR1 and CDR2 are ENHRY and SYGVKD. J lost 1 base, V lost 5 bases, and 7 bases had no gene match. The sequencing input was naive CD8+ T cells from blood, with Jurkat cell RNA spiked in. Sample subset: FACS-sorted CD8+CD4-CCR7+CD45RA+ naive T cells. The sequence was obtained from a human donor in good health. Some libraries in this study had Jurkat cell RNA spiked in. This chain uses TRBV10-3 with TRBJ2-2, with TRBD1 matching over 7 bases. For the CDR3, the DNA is TGTGCCATCAGTTTCACCGGGACAGAGAACACCGGGGAGCTGTTTTTT. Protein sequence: CAISFTGTENTGELFF.